The clone carrying this TCR beta chain was detected ten times or more. The CDR3 extends over 14 amino acids. Trimming took 3 bases from V and 5 from J, leaving 13 bases between them. Looked up from germline, CDR1 is SGHTA and CDR2 is FQGNSA. The data were taken from a study of blood T cells in healthy people across ages. PCR was performed a second time for about 6 to 11 cycles using a sample-barcoded 5' primer and a J-beta primer mix. TCRdb re-derived calls from the 5' RACE reads in MiXCR, one entry per CDR3 protein. The sample lists some 1.5 million distinct CDR3 sequences; approximately 28% were seen once.

The material sequenced was blood. The clonotype originates from a woman in her twenties or thirties in good health. V and J are TRBV7-2 and TRBJ2-5; TRBD1 is a possible D gene (5 bases). CDR3: CASSLRQGSETQYF. The CDR3 DNA follows: TGTGCCAGCAGCTTGCGGCAGGGATCTGAGACCCAGTACTTC.